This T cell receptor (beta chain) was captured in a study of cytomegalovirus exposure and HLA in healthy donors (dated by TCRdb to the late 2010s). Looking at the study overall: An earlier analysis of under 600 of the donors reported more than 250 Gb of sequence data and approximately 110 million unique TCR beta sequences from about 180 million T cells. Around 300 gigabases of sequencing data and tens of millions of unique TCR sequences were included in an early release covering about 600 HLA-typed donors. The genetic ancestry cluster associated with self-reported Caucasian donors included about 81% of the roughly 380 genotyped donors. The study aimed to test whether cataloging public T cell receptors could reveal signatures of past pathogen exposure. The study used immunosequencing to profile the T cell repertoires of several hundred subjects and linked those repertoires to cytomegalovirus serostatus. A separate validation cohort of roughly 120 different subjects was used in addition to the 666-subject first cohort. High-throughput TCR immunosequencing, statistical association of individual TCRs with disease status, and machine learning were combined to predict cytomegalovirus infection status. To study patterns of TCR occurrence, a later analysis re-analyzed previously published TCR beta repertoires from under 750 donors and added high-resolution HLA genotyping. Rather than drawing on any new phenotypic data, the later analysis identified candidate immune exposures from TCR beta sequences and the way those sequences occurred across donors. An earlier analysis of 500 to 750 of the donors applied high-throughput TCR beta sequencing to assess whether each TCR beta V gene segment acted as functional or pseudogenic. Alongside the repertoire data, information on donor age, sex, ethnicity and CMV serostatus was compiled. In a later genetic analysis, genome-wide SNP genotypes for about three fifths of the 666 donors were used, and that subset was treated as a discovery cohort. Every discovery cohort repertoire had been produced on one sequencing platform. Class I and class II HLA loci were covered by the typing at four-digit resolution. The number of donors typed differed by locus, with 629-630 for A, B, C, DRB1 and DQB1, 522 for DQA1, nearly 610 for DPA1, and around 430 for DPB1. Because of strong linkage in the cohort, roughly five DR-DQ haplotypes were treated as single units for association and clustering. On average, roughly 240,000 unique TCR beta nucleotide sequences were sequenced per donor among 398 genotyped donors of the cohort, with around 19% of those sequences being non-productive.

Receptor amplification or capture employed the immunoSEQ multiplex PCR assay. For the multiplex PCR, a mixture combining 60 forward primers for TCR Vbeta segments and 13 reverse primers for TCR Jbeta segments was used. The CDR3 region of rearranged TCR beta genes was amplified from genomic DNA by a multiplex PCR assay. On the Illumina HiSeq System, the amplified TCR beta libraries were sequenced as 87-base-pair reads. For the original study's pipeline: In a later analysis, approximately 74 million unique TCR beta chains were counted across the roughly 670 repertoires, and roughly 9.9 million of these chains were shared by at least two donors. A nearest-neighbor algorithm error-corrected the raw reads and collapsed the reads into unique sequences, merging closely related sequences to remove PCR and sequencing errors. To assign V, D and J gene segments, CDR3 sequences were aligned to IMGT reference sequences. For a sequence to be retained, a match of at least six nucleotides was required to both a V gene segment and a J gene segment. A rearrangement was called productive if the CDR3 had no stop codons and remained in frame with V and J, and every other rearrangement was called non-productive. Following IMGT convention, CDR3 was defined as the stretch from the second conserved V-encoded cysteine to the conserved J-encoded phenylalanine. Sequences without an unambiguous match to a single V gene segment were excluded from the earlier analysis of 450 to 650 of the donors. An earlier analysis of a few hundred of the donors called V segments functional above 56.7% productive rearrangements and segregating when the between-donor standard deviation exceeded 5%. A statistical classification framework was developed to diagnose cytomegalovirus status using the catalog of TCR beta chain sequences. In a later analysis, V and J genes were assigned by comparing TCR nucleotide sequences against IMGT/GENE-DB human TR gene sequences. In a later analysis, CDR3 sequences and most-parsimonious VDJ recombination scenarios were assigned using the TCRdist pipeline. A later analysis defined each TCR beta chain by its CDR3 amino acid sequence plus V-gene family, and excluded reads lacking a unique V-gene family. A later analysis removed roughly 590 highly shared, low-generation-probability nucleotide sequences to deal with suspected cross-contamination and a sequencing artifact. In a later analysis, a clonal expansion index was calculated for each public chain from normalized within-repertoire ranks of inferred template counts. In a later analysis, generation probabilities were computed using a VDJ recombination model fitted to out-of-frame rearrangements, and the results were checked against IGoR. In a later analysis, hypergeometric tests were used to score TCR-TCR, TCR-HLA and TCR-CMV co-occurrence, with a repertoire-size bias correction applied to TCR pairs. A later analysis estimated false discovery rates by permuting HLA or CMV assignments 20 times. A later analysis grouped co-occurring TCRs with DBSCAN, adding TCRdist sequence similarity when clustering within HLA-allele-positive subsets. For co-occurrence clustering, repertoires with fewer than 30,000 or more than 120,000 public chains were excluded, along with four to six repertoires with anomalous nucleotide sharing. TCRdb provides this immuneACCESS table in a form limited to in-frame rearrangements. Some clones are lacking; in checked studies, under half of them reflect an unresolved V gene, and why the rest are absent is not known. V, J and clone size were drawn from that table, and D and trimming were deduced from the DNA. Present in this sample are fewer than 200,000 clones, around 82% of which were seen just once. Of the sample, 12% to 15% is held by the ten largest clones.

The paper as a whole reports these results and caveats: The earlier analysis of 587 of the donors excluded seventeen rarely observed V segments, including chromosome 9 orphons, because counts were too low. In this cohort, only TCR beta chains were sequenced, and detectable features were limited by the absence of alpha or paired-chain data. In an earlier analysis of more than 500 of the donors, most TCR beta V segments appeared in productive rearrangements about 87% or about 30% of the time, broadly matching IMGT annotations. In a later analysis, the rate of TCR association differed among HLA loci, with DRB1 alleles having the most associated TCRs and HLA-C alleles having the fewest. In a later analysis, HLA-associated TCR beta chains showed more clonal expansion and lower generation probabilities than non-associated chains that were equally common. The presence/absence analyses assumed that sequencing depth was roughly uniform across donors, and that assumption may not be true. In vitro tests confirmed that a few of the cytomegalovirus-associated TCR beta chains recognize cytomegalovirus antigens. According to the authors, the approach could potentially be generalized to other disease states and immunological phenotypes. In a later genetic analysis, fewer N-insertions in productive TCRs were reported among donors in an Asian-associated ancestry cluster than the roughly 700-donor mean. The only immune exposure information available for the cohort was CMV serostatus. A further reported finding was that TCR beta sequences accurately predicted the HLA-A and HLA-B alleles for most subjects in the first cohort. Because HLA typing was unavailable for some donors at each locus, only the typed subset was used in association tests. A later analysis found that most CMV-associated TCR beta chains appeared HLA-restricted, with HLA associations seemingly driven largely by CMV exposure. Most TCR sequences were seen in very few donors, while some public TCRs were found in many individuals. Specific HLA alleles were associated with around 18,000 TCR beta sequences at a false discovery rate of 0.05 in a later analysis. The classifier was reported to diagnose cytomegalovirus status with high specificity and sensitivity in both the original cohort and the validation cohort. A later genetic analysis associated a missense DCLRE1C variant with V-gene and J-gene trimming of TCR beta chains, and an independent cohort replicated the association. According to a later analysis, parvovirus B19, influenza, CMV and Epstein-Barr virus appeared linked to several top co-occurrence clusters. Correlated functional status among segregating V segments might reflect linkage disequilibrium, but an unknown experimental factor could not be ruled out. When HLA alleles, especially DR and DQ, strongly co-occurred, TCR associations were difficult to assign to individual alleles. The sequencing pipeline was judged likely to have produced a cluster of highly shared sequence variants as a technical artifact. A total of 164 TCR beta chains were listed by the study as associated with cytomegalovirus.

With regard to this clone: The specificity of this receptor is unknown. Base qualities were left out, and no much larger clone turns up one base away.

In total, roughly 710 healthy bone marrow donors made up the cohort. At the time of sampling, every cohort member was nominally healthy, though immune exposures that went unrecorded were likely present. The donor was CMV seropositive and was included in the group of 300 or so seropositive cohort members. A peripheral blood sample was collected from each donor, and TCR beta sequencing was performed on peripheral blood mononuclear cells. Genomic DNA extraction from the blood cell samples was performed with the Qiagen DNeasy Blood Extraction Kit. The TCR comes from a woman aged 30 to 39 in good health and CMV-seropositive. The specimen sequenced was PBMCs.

The CDR3 region has the sequence CASRRAGGDWTEAFF. The sequenced DNA is TGTGCCAGCAGAAGGGCAGGGGGCGATTGGACTGAAGCTTTCTTT. Here the chain combines TRBV6-1 and TRBJ1-1; 8 middle bases align to TRBD1. Ends trimmed: V by 6 bases, J by 5 bases; bases unmatched to a gene: 11. The germline V gene gives CDR1 as MNHNS and CDR2 as SASEGT. From the cysteine up to the phenylalanine, the CDR3 has a length of 15 residues. The retained sequence is limited to the CDR3, 45 bases, with the frame set at the first base.